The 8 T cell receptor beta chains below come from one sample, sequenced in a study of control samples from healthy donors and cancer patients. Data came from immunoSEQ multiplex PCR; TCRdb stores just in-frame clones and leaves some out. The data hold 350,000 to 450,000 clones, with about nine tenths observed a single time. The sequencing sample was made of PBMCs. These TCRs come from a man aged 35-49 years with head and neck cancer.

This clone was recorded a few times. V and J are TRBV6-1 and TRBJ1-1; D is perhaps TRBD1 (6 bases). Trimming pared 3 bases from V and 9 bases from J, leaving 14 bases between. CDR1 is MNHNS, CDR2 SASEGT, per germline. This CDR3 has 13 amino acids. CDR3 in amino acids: CASSDRDQGKAFF. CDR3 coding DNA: TGTGCCAGCAGTGATAGAGATCAGGGGAAAGCTTTCTTT.

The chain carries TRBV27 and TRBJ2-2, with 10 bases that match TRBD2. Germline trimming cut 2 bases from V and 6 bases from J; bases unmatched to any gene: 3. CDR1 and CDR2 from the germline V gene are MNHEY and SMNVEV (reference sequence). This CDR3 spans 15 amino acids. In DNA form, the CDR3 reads TGTGCCAGCAGTTTAGGGCTAGCGGGAGCCGGGGAGCTGTTTTTT. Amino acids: CASSLGLAGAGELFF.

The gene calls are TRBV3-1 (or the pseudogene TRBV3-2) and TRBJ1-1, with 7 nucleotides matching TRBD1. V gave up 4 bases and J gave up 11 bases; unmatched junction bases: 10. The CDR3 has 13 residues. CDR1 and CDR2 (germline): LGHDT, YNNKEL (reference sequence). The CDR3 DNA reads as TGTGCCAGCAGCCGGGGAACAGGGGCATCGGCTTTCTTT. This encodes CASSRGTGASAFF.

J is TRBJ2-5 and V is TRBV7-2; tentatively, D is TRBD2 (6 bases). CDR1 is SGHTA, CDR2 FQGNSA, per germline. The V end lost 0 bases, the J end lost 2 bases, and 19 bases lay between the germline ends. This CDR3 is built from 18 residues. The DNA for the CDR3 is TGTGCCAGCAGCTTAGCGGGAAGGGCCAGCGGGCTACAAGAGACCCAGTACTTC. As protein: CASSLAGRASGLQETQYF.

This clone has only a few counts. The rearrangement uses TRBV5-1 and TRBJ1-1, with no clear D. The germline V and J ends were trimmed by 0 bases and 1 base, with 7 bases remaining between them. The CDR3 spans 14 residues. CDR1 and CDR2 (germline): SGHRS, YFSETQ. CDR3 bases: TGCGCCAGCAGCTTGGACAGCACGAACACTGAAGCTTTCTTT. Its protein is CASSLDSTNTEAFF.

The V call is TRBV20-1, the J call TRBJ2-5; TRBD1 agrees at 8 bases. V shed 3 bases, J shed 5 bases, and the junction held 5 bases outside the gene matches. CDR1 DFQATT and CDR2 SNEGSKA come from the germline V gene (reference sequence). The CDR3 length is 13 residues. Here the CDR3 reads CSASAWTGETQYF. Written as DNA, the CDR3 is TGCAGTGCTAGTGCGTGGACAGGGGAGACCCAGTACTTC.

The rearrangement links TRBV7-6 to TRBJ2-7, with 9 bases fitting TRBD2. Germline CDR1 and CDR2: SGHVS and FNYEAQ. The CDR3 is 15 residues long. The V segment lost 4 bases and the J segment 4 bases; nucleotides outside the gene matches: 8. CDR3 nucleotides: TGTGCCAGCAGCTCCGAGCGGGGGGATTTTTACGAGCAGTACTTC. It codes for CASSSERGDFYEQYF.

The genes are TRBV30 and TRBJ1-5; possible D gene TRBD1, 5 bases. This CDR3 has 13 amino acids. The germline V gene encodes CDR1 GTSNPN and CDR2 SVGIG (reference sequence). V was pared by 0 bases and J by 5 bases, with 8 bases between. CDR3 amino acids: CAWSVWGDQPQHF. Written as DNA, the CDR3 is TGTGCCTGGAGTGTCTGGGGGGATCAGCCCCAGCATTTT.